Listed below are T cell receptor beta chains from one sample, sequenced in a study of T cells after yellow fever vaccination. Using its own MiXCR run on the 5' RACE reads, TCRdb lists one record per CDR3 protein. In the table there are about 68,000 distinct CDR3 sequences, about 7% of which are singletons. The input for sequencing was CD8+ T cells sorted from PBMCs, taken approximately 47 days after the first yellow fever vaccination. The source is a man aged 18 to 30 who received the YFV17D yellow fever vaccine. Each CDR3 is given with its conserved first and last residue. D genes are given only for firm matches. Only part of the rows carry a size: once, few, many, or a class if the clone is expanded.

d_gene | abundance | j_gene | v_gene | CDR3nt | CDR3aa
TRBD1 | many | TRBJ2-7 | TRBV11-2 | TGTGCCAGCAGCCCCGGGACAGGGGGATTCGAGCAGTACTTC | CASSPGTGGFEQYF
. | many | TRBJ2-3 | TRBV10-2 | TGCGCCAGCAGTGACCCCGATACGCAGTATTTT | CASSDPDTQYF
TRBD2 | few | TRBJ2-3 | TRBV5-1 | TGCGCCAGCAGCTTGGAGATACTAGCGGGGGGCCTAGACCCAACCCTCAGCACAGATACGCAGTATTTT | CASSLEILAGGLDPTLSTDTQYF
. | many | TRBJ2-3 | TRBV20-1 | TGCAGTGCTAGAGAGGGCCTGACAGATACGCAGTATTTT | CSAREGLTDTQYF
TRBD1 | few | TRBJ1-1 | TRBV29-1 | TGCAGCGTTGAAGATCTTGGACAGGGGCGCGGTTGGACTGAAGCTTTCTTT | CSVEDLGQGRGWTEAFF
. | many | TRBJ2-1 | TRBV5-6 | TGTGCCAGCAGCTTGGGGGTTGGCAATGAGCAGTTCTTC | CASSLGVGNEQFF
. | many | TRBJ2-7 | TRBV4-3 | TGCGCCAGCAGCCAAGATCGGGGGCCCTACGAGCAGTACTTC | CASSQDRGPYEQYF
. | many | TRBJ2-3 | TRBV19 | TGTGCCAGTAGTATTCGGGGTGCTAGCACAGATACGCAGTATTTT | CASSIRGASTDTQYF
. | . | TRBJ1-1 | TRBV11-2 | TGTGCCAGCAGCTTCGGGGCGAACACTGAAGCTTTCTTT | CASSFGANTEAFF
. | few | TRBJ1-5 | TRBV27 | TGTGCCAGCGGGATTTTACAGGGAAGCAATCAGCCCCAGCATTTT | CASGILQGSNQPQHF
. | many | TRBJ2-1 | TRBV9 | TGTGCCAGCAGCCGCTCCGTCCCCCCTTCGAATGAGCAGTTCTTC | CASSRSVPPSNEQFF
. | few | TRBJ1-2 | TRBV27 | TGTGCCAGCAGTTTCACCCAGGGGAGGTATGGCTACACCTTC | CASSFTQGRYGYTF
. | few | TRBJ1-1 | TRBV25-1 | TGTGCCAGCAGTGAAGAAGGGGGTTACACTGAAGCTTTCTTT | CASSEEGGYTEAFF
. | many | TRBJ2-2 | TRBV7-8 | TGTGCCAGCACCTTAAGGACCGGGGAGCTGTTTTTT | CASTLRTGELFF
TRBD2 | many | TRBJ2-5 | TRBV14 | TGTGCCAGCAGCCAAGAGGGACTAGCCCAGGAGACCCAGTACTTC | CASSQEGLAQETQYF
TRBD1 | . | TRBJ1-2 | TRBV6-5 | TGTGCCACCGCGAAAAGGGGGCAACCCTATGGCTACACCTTC | CATAKRGQPYGYTF
TRBD1 | many | TRBJ1-2 | TRBV20-1 | TGCAGTGCTAGAGATGGGGACAGGGGAAACTATGGCTACACCTTC | CSARDGDRGNYGYTF
. | few | TRBJ2-1 | TRBV21-1 | TGTGCCAGCAGCAAAGATGGGGCGGCGGGACAGGGCGATTACAATGAGCAGTTCTTC | CASSKDGAAGQGDYNEQFF
TRBD1 | few | TRBJ2-3 | TRBV19 | TGTGCCAGTAGCCCGAGTAGCAGGGGGTCGGATACGCAGTATTTT | CASSPSSRGSDTQYF
. | few | TRBJ1-2 | TRBV6-1 | TGTGCCAGCAGTCAATCCCAGGCCTATGGCTACACCTTC | CASSQSQAYGYTF
TRBD1 | many | TRBJ2-7 | TRBV4-1 | TGCGCCAGCAGCCAAGATTGGGACAGGGGCTACGAGCAGTACTTC | CASSQDWDRGYEQYF
TRBD2 | . | TRBJ2-3 | TRBV6-4 | TGTGCCAGCAGTGGTAGCGGGGGGGCCCCAGATACGCAGTATTTT | CASSGSGGAPDTQYF
. | many | TRBJ2-3 | TRBV19 | TGTGCCAGCCAATCAGACAACACAGATACGCAGTATTTT | CASQSDNTDTQYF
. | many | TRBJ2-7 | TRBV7-8 | TGTGCCAGCAGCTTAGTGGGCGTAACCTACGAGCAGTACTTC | CASSLVGVTYEQYF
TRBD1 | few | TRBJ2-1 | TRBV30 | TGTGCCTGGAAGAACCGGGACAGAATCTACAATGAGCAGTTCTTC | CAWKNRDRIYNEQFF
TRBD2 | . | TRBJ2-2 | TRBV28 | TGTGCCAGCAGTTTGACTAGCGCTAACACCGGGGAGCTGTTTTTT | CASSLTSANTGELFF
. | many | TRBJ2-5 | TRBV7-9 | TGTGCCAGCAGCTTCCCCTCCCGAGAGGAGACCCAGTACTTC | CASSFPSREETQYF
. | many | TRBJ1-2 | TRBV21-1 | TGTGCCAGCAGACGGGACGGGATTGGGGGCTACACCTTC | CASRRDGIGGYTF
. | many | TRBJ2-5 | TRBV7-2 | TGTGCCAGCAGCTCCTGGGGGGGCCAGTCGGTGACCCAGTACTTC | CASSSWGGQSVTQYF
. | many | TRBJ1-1 | TRBV12-3/TRBV12-4 | TGTGCCAGCAGTTTTGGGCTCGTGAACACTGAAGCTTTCTTT | CASSFGLVNTEAFF
. | . | TRBJ2-1 | TRBV5-5 | TGTGCCAGCAGCTTGGGGGTCCCCTACTATGAGCAGTTCTTC | CASSLGVPYYEQFF
. | many | TRBJ1-1 | TRBV4-1 | TGCGCCAGCAGCCAAGATAGGGGGGATACTGAAGCTTTCTTT | CASSQDRGDTEAFF